The 27 T cell receptor beta chains below all came from one sample that was sequenced in a study of cytomegalovirus exposure and HLA in healthy donors. Vbeta (60) and Jbeta (13) primers were used in the PCR. Assay: immunoSEQ multiplex PCR; the TCRdb copy retains only in-frame clones and omits some. Of more than 150,000 clones in the sample, approximately 84% were seen once. The sample consisted of PBMCs. These receptors were collected from a girl between 10 and 17 years old in good health and CMV-seropositive.

V gene TRBV18 combines with J gene TRBJ2-3; 11 positions match TRBD2. Germline CDR1 and CDR2: KGHSH and LQKENI. After removal of 3 bases from V and 7 bases from J, the junction contained 3 bases not matched to a gene. This CDR3 contains 14 residues. CDR3 sequence reads: CASSPGLAAYTQYF. CDR3 nucleotide sequence: TGTGCCAGCTCACCGGGACTAGCGGCATATACGCAGTATTTT. The whole variable domain, remainder taken from reference TRBV18 and TRBJ2-3, is NAGVMQNPRHLVRRRGQEARLRCSPMKGHSHVYWYRQLPEEGLKFMVYLQKENIIDESGMPKERFSAEFPKEGPSILRIQQVVRGDSAAYFCASSPGLAAYTQYFGPGTRLTVL.

The chain carries TRBV9 and TRBJ1-5; no firm D call. The CDR3 is 15 residues long. Trimming took 4 bases from V and 3 from J, leaving 14 bases between them. Germline CDR1 and CDR2: SGDLS and YYNGEE. CDR3 nucleotide sequence: TGTGCCAGCAGCCTTGAGGGAGTTCCCAATCAGCCCCAGCATTTT. Its protein product is CASSLEGVPNQPQHF.

The chain has TRBV4-1 and TRBJ1-2, with 10 bases identical to TRBD1. CDR1 is MGHRA, CDR2 YSYEKL, per germline. Unmatched junction bases numbered 3, after V lost 1 base and J lost 4 bases. The CDR3 totals 15 residues. CDR3 bases: TGCGCCAGCAGCCAAGGGGGACAGGGGACCTATGGCTACACCTTC. It yields the protein CASSQGGQGTYGYTF.

The chain couples TRBV2 to TRBJ2-4, with 7 positions matching TRBD1. This CDR3 region has 15 residues. The germline CDR1 and CDR2 sequences are SNHLY and FYNNEI. Germline trimming cut 6 bases from V and 5 bases from J; bases unmatched to any gene: 10. In nucleotides, the CDR3 is TGTGCCAGCAGCCCGGGACAGAGAATCCAAAACATTCAGTACTTC. It is translated as CASSPGQRIQNIQYF.

This clone appeared a few times. The chain couples TRBV27 to TRBJ2-3; 7 nucleotides agree with TRBD1. The V and J ends lost 4 bases and 6 bases, in that order; junction bases with no gene match: 7. Germline V lookup: CDR1 MNHEY, CDR2 SMNVEV (reference sequence). The CDR3 runs 14 residues. This chain's CDR3 is CASSSSTGMDTQYF. The CDR3 DNA reads as TGTGCCAGCAGTTCCTCGACAGGGATGGATACGCAGTATTTT.

This chain joins TRBV11-2 and TRBJ2-7, with 10 bases aligning to TRBD1. V was pared by 3 bases and J by 4 bases, with 9 bases of the junction left unmatched. This CDR3 comprises 16 residues. Germline V CDR1 and CDR2: SGHAT, FQNNGV. The CDR3 DNA reads TGTGCCAGCAGCTTGAATCTAGTGGGACAGGGGTACGAGCAGTACTTC. As protein: CASSLNLVGQGYEQYF.

The rearrangement joins TRBV5-6 to TRBJ2-7, with TRBD2 matching over 16 bases. The germline V gene has CDR1 SGHDT and CDR2 YYEEEE. The CDR3 has 19 amino acids. V lost 0 bases to trimming and J lost 2 bases; unmatched junction nucleotides: 8. CDR3 nucleotide sequence: TGTGCCAGCAGCTTGGCGGGACTAGCGGGAGGGCCCAGGGCCTACGAGCAGTACTTC. Amino acid sequence: CASSLAGLAGGPRAYEQYF.

This chain links TRBV7-3 with TRBJ2-3; D possibly corresponds to TRBD2 (6 bases). V lost 2 bases and J lost 3, with 15 bases in between. Germline loops: CDR1 SGHTA, CDR2 FQGTGA. This CDR3 contains 16 residues. Here the CDR3 DNA reads TGTGCCAGCAGCTTAGGTTGGAGGGAGAGGACAGATACGCAGTATTTT. This sequence encodes CASSLGWRERTDTQYF.

The chain is built from TRBV5-4 and TRBJ2-3; TRBD2 might be the D (6 bases). CDR1 SGHNT and CDR2 YYREEE come from the germline V gene (reference sequence). There are 15 residues in the CDR3. Trimming cost V 0 bases and J 0 bases, with 8 bases left between them. CDR3 in amino acids: CASSLAGASTDTQYF. CDR3 bases: TGTGCCAGCAGCTTGGCGGGAGCTAGCACAGATACGCAGTATTTT.

This clone was counted a few times. The chain links TRBV5-6 to TRBJ1-1, with D possibly TRBD1 on 6 matching bases. This CDR3 has 14 residues. V shed 4 bases and J shed 0 bases, with 10 bases lying between them. Germline CDR1 is SGHDT and CDR2 is YYEEEE. The CDR3 is CASSRTVLNTEAFF. In DNA, the CDR3 is TGTGCCAGCAGCCGGACAGTTCTGAACACTGAAGCTTTCTTT.

The rearrangement uses TRBV9 and TRBJ2-1; 15 bases line up with TRBD2. The CDR3 length is 17 residues. Losses at the gene ends were 0 bases for V and 8 bases for J; bases not matched to a gene: 6. Germline values: CDR1 SGDLS, CDR2 YYNGEE. The CDR3 nucleotides read TGTGCCAGCAGCGTAGCAGGACTAGCGGGAGGGCCGGATGAGCAGTTCTTC. Protein product: CASSVAGLAGGPDEQFF.

The genes are TRBV4-3 and TRBJ1-1, with 8 bases fitting TRBD1. CDR1 is LGHNA, CDR2 YSLEER, per germline. This CDR3 region has 16 residues. V lost 3 bases and J lost 5; bases outside the gene matches: 11. CDR3 region: CASSQAYRGVRTEAFF. The CDR3 DNA sequence: TGCGCCAGCAGCCAGGCCTACAGGGGGGTGAGAACTGAAGCTTTCTTT.

The rearrangement links TRBV19 to TRBJ2-7; the D gene is possibly TRBD2 (5 bases). The CDR3 spans 13 residues. In germline, CDR1 is LNHDA, CDR2 SQIVND (reference sequence). V was clipped by 1 base and J by 2 bases, with 6 bases between them. CDR3 in DNA: TGTGCCAGTAGTATAGTCGGGACCTACGAGCAGTACTTC. Amino acid sequence: CASSIVGTYEQYF. Combining the CDR3 with reference TRBV19 and TRBJ2-7 gives the whole variable domain DGGITQSPKYLFRKEGQNVTLSCEQNLNHDAMYWYRQDPGQGLRLIYYSQIVNDFQKGDIAEGYSVSREKKESFPLTVTSAQKNPTAFYLCASSIVGTYEQYFGPGTRLTVT.

V usage is TRBV29-1 and J usage is TRBJ2-7; D perhaps matches TRBD1 (6 bases). V was pared by 2 bases and J by 0 bases, with 14 bases between. The CDR3 is 15 amino acids. The germline CDR1 and CDR2 sequences are SQVTM and ANQGSEA. The CDR3 spells CSVELGQGSSYEQYF. Written as DNA, the CDR3 is TGCAGCGTTGAATTAGGGCAGGGGAGCTCCTACGAGCAGTACTTC.

This chain joins TRBV12-5 and TRBJ2-1, with 11 nucleotides matching TRBD2. CDR1 LGHNT and CDR2 FRNRAP come from the germline V gene. CDR3 length: 13 residues. Here the CDR3 DNA reads TGTACTCAAACTAGCGGGAGCTACAATGAGCAGTTCTTC. Protein: CTQTSGSYNEQFF.

The chain has TRBV25-1 and TRBJ2-3; no firm D call. Germline CDR1 and CDR2: MGHDK and SYGVNS. The CDR3 is made up of 17 amino acids. Between the trimmed V and J ends, which lost 3 bases and 0 bases, there was a span of 16 bases. For the CDR3, the DNA is TGTGCCAGCAGTGATTTGTTCCAGGCAGCCAGCACAGATACGCAGTATTTT. It translates to CASSDLFQAASTDTQYF.

This chain links TRBV9 with TRBJ1-2; 9 nucleotides align to TRBD1. The trim removed 3 bases at V and 9 bases at J, leaving 21 bases unmatched. CDR1 SGDLS and CDR2 YYNGEE come from the germline V gene. The length of the CDR3 is 18 residues. CDR3 sequence: CASSANLRQGVNCIRYTF. The CDR3 DNA reads as TGTGCCAGCAGCGCAAATCTGAGACAGGGGGTGAACTGTATTCGCTACACCTTC.

The chain combines TRBV6-1 with TRBJ1-1; D gene ambiguous. V lost 4 bases and J lost 4, with 13 bases in between. The length of the CDR3 is 14 residues. Per the germline V gene, CDR1 is MNHNS and CDR2 is SASEGT. The CDR3 loop reads CASSGLVSVTEAFF. The CDR3 coding sequence is TGTGCCAGCAGTGGACTCGTCTCGGTCACTGAAGCTTTCTTT.

The genes are TRBV2 and TRBJ1-5; D call uncertain. The CDR3 totals 13 residues. Germline lookup yields CDR1 SNHLY and CDR2 FYNNEI. The V end lost 8 bases, the J end lost 0 bases, and 8 bases lay between the germline ends. In DNA form, the CDR3 reads TGTGCCAGCGGAGATTATAGCAATCAGCCCCAGCATTTT. It codes for CASGDYSNQPQHF. Complete variable domain (other parts from reference TRBV2 and TRBJ1-5): EPEVTQTPSHQVTQMGQEVILRCVPISNHLYFYWYRQILGQKVEFLVSFYNNEISEKSEIFDDQFSVERPDGSNFTLKIRSTKLEDSAMYFCASGDYSNQPQHFGDGTRLSIL.

The J gene is TRBJ2-3, the V gene TRBV7-6; a weak D match, TRBD1 (5 bases). V was trimmed by 0 bases and J by 10 bases, leaving 8 bases between them. The CDR3 contains 12 residues. CDR1 and CDR2 (germline): SGHVS, FNYEAQ. The CDR3 region has the DNA TGTGCCAGCAGCTTAGCAGGGGTAGCGCAGTATTTT. Its translation: CASSLAGVAQYF.

The rearrangement uses TRBV10-3 and TRBJ2-7, with D tentatively TRBD2 (6 bases). CDR3 size: 15 residues. Trimming pared 4 bases from V and 2 bases from J, leaving 15 bases between. Germline CDR1 reads ENHRY; CDR2 reads SYGVKD. This CDR3 is CAISAWGGEPYEQYF. The CDR3 DNA reads as TGTGCCATCAGTGCCTGGGGCGGGGAGCCCTACGAGCAGTACTTC.

As DNA, the CDR3 is TGTGCCAGTAGTATTTTACTGAGAAAGAACTATGGCTACACCTTC. Its protein is CASSILLRKNYGYTF. V and J are TRBV19 and TRBJ1-2; D is unresolved. The CDR3 is 15 amino acids. V was shortened by 3 bases and J by 2 bases, with 13 bases between the two germline ends. The V gene's germline CDR1 is LNHDA and CDR2 SQIVND (reference sequence).

This rearrangement joins TRBV27 to TRBJ1-5; 9 nucleotides align to TRBD1. This CDR3 spans 15 amino acids. Germline V gene sequence: CDR1 MNHEY, CDR2 SMNVEV (reference sequence). The trim removed 6 bases at V and 6 bases at J, leaving 9 bases unmatched. The CDR3 loop is CASRKQGAAGQPQHF. The CDR3 nucleotides read TGTGCCAGCAGAAAACAGGGGGCAGCCGGTCAGCCCCAGCATTTT.

V usage is TRBV28 and J usage is TRBJ2-7, with 7 positions matching TRBD1. The CDR3 spans 16 residues. V shed 0 bases and J 1 base; nucleotides not matched to a gene: 6. CDR1 MDHEN and CDR2 SYDVKM come from the germline V gene. The CDR3 DNA follows: TGTGCCAGCAGTTTATGGAGGGACAGAATTTCCTACGAGCAGTACTTC. This codes for CASSLWRDRISYEQYF.

The chain carries TRBV5-1 and TRBJ2-3; D may be TRBD2 (5 bases). The CDR3 is 14 amino acids. V lost 7 bases and J 6 bases, leaving 18 bases between the germline ends. The germline V gene encodes CDR1 SGHRS and CDR2 YFSETQ. The CDR3 protein is CASRNQRTADTQYF. The CDR3 bases are TGCGCCAGCCGCAACCAGCGGACGGCGGATACGCAGTATTTT.

The chain employs TRBV30 and TRBJ2-2, with D hard to call. Trimming removed 3 bases from V and 9 bases from J, with 8 bases in between. The CDR3 is 11 amino acids. Germline loops: CDR1 GTSNPN, CDR2 SVGIG (reference sequence). The CDR3 DNA follows: TGTGCCTGGAGCTCCCTCCGGGAGCTGTTTTTT. Protein sequence: CAWSSLRELFF. Drawing the rest from reference TRBV30 and TRBJ2-2, the complete variable domain is SQTIHQWPATLVQPVGSPLSLECTVEGTSNPNLYWYRQAAGRGLQLLFYSVGIGQISSEVPQNLSASRPQDRQFILSSKKLLLSDSGFYLCAWSSLRELFFGEGSRLTVL.

This clone was found once. The rearrangement links TRBV25-1 to TRBJ2-7; D unclear. The CDR3 covers 13 residues. CDR1 is MGHDK, CDR2 SYGVNS, per germline. The V end lost 0 bases, the J end lost 0 bases, and 3 bases lay between the germline ends. The CDR3 bases are TGTGCCAGCAGTGAATACGGCTCCTACGAGCAGTACTTC. The encoded protein is CASSEYGSYEQYF.